This TCR beta chain was profiled in a study of shared clonotypes between healthy human individuals (dated by TCRdb to 2019 to 2021). Context from the whole study: A couple of women and three men aged 18 to 49 years were included in the cohort. For each donor, CD4 naive and CD4 memory were each run on three plates, CD8 naive on two plates, and CD8 memory on one plate. To estimate repertoire size and how much clonotypes are shared between individuals, the study performed deep sequencing of blood TCR repertoires from 4 to 6 healthy adults. Different laboratories and diverse techniques were used to prepare libraries and sequence TCR repertoires, to increase sequencing depth and limit assay-specific biases. Leukapheresis yielded between about 0.94 and 10 billion PBMCs per donor.

TCR CDR3 regions were amplified from genomic DNA by multiplex PCR using the deep immunoSEQ assay. For each cell subset, the extracted genomic DNA was distributed evenly across all wells of several immunoSEQ 96-well plates, and each plate served as one replicate. For sorted subsets, each replicate PCR was loaded with 200 to 250 ng genomic DNA, equivalent to 30,000 or so T cell genomes. Purified libraries were quantified with a Qubit 3.0 fluorometer, sized on a Bioanalyzer 2100, and re-quantified with the KAPA Library Quantification kit. Every immunoSEQ 96-well plate was sequenced on a dedicated single-read 150-cycle Illumina NextSeq 550 flow cell. Concerning the study's data processing: Because the immunoSEQ output held only junctional sequences and lacked quality scores, the filtering could not match the filtering applied to full-length reads. To assign V/J genes and CDR3, sequences were annotated against IMGT germline references using PyIR, a Python wrapper for IgBLAST v1.9. Reads were removed for weak V/J assignments (E-value above 1e-6), missing CDR3, stop codons, out-of-frame junctions, or ambiguous translated residues. A V3J clonotype was defined by an identical inferred V gene, J gene, and CDR3 amino acid sequence. Percentage overlap between repertoires was computed as shared unique clonotypes divided by the size of the smaller repertoire. RTK rarefaction, the Chao1 estimator, and Recon v2.1 estimates of unobserved clonotypes were used to assess repertoire richness. For all TCRbeta clonotypes obtained by the gDNA method from a handful of donors, generation probabilities were computed with OLGA. As stored in TCRdb, this immuneACCESS dataset retains in-frame rearrangements with V and J assigned. A fraction of the clones does not appear; measured against another copy, unresolved V genes explain less than half of the discrepancy, and the remainder lacks a known reason. The V and J calls and clone size were taken over from that table, and D and trimming were inferred from the DNA. In this sample the table shows 550,000 to 850,000 clones, under 80% of which occur a single time. The ten largest clones add up to over 1.5% of the sample.

Here is what the overall study found, with its caveats: Based on pairwise subsampling, the degree of clonotype sharing among donors was expected to be affected by sequencing depth. Sharing across several donors was observed for around 5% of naive CD4, 3.5% of naive CD8, over 2% of memory CD4, and around 0.44% of memory CD8 clonotypes. Naive subsets generally had larger estimated clonotype richness than memory subsets. Compared with non-shared clonotypes, the clonotypes found in all four sorted-subset donors had higher generation probabilities. Sampling was limited to blood, and TCR repertoires in tissue likely differ from TCR repertoires in blood. Even with the large sequencing depth, rarefaction of the sorted-subset datasets indicated that sequencing was incomplete. Because the study included only a small number of donors, the genetic and exposure-history diversity represented was limited.

The donors were healthy, HIV-negative adults who had no recently reported acute infections or vaccinations. Only Caucasian adults living in Nashville, Tennessee, USA were represented among the donors. CD4+ T cells were enriched by magnetic negative selection; naive cells were then positively selected on CD45RA, and the negative fraction formed the memory subset. After blood collection by leukapheresis, PBMCs were isolated using Ficoll-Histopaque density gradient centrifugation and then cryopreserved in the vapor phase of liquid nitrogen. Analytical flow cytometry was used to check the purity and quantity of every magnetically sorted T cell population. Each sorted fraction had its genomic DNA isolated and then quantified by UV absorbance on a Nanodrop 2000c. This clone has more than one count but fewer than ten. There is no known antigen for this receptor. There are no base qualities to consult, and no much larger clone falls within one base.

The CDR3 sequence holds 13 residues, the cysteine and phenylalanine included. The entry retains the CDR3 DNA only, 39 bases that are in frame from base 1. V lost 4 bases and J lost 4 bases; the stretch between them is 11 bases long. Looking up the germline V gene yields CDR1 SGHRS and CDR2 YFSETQ. The material sequenced was memory CD4+ T cells sorted from blood. What this sample's cell subset or site label stands for: CD45RA-negative fraction. This sequence originates from a woman aged 25 to 39 in good health. The chain is assembled from TRBV5-1 and TRBJ1-1; there is no confident call for the D gene. The nucleotide sequence is given as TGCGCCAGCAGCGAGGGTCGTAGCACTGAAGCTTTCTTT. This sequence encodes CASSEGRSTEAFF.